This T cell receptor (beta chain) was sequenced in a study of T cells after yellow fever vaccination. Turning to the study itself: The authors prepared low-cell-number fractions using SMART-Seq v4 Ultra Low Input.

This clonotype has only a few counts. A junction boundary mismatches the germline segment, possibly from a read error. The CDR3 has 14 amino acids. Germline V gene lookup returns CDR1 SGDLS and CDR2 YYNGEE. TCRdb ran MiXCR on the 5' RACE reads and lists one entry per CDR3 protein. The table shows under 300,000 distinct CDR3 sequences, with about an eighth occurring only once. The sample consisted of CD4+ T cells sorted from PBMCs, taken 45 days after the yellow fever booster vaccination. The clonotype originates from a man aged 25 to 45 who received the YFV17D yellow fever vaccine. The J gene is TRBJ2-7, the V gene TRBV9; D ambiguous. The CDR3, as DNA: TGTGCCAGCAGCGTAGGCCCCTTTGACGGCGAGCAATACTTC. Protein sequence: CASSVGPFDGEQYF.